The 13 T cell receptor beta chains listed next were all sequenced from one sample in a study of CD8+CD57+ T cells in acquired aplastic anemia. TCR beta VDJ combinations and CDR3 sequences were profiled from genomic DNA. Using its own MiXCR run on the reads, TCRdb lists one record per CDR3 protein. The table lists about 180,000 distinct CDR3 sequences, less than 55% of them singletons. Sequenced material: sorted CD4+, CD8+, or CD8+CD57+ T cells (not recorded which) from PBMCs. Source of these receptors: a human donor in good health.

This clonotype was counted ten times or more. As DNA, the CDR3 is TGTGCCAGCAGTATTTTAGGACGGGAGCACACAGATACGCAGTATTTT. Its translation is CASSILGREHTDTQYF. The J gene is TRBJ2-3, the V gene TRBV25-1; tentatively, D is TRBD2 (6 bases). The V and J ends lost 5 bases and 2 bases respectively, with 17 bases between them. This CDR3 comprises 16 residues. CDR1 MGHDK and CDR2 SYGVNS come from the germline V gene.

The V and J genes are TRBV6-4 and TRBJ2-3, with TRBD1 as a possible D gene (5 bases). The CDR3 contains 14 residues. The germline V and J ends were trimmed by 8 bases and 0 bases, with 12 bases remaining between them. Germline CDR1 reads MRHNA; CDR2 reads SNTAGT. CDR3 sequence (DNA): TGTGCCAGCGAAGACAGCGTTAGCACAGATACGCAGTATTTT. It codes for CASEDSVSTDTQYF.

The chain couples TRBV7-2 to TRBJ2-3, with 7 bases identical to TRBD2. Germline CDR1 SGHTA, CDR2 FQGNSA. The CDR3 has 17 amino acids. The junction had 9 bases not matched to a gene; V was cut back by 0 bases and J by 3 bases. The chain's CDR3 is CASSLAPSGAGTDTQYF. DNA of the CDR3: TGTGCCAGCAGCTTAGCCCCTAGCGGTGCCGGTACAGATACGCAGTATTTT.

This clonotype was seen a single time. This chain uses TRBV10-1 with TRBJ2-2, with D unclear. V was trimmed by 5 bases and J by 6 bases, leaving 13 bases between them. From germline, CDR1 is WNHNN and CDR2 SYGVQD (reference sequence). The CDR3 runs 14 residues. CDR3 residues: CASSLDDKPGELFF. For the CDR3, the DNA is TGCGCCAGCAGTTTGGACGATAAGCCCGGGGAGCTGTTTTTT.

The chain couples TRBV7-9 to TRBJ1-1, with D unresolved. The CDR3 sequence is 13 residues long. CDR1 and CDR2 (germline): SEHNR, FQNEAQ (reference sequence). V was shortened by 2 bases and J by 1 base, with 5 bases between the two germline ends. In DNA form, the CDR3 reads TGTGCCAGCAGCTTAATGGGGAACACTGAAGCTTTCTTT. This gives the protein CASSLMGNTEAFF.

CDR3 sequence (DNA): TGTGCCAGCGAGCTCATAGGCAGGGGAGGAACTGAAGCTTTCTTT. This sequence encodes CASELIGRGGTEAFF. The chain recombines TRBV7-2 with TRBJ1-1, with D possibly matching TRBD1 (6 bases). CDR1 is SGHTA, CDR2 FQGNSA, per germline. The CDR3 is 15 residues long. V was clipped by 8 bases and J by 5 bases, with 21 bases between them.

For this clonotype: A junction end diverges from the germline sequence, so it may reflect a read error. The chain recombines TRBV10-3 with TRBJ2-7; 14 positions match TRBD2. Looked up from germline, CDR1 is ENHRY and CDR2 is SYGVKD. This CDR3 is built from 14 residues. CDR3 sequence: CAVSPGTSGSEQYF. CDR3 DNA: TGTGCCGTCAGCCCCGGGACTAGCGGGAGCGAGCAGTACTTC.

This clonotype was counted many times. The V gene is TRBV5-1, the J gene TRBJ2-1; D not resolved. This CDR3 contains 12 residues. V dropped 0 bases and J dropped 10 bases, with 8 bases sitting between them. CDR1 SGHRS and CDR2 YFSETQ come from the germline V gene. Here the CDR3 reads CASSLDSSEQFF. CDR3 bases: TGCGCCAGCAGCTTGGATTCGAGCGAGCAGTTCTTC.

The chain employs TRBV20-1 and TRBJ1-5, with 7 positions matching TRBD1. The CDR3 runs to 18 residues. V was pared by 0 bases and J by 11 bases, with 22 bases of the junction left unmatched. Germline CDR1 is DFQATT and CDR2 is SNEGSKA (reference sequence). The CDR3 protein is CSARDPVDRHNQGSAQHF. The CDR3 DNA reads TGCAGTGCTAGAGATCCCGTGGACAGGCATAATCAGGGATCAGCCCAGCATTTT.

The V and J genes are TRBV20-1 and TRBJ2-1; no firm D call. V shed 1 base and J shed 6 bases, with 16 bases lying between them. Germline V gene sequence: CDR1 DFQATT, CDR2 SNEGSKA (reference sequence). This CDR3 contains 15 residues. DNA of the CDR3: TGCAGTGCTAGAGGTCTCCGTTCTTCGGTCAATGAGCAGTTCTTC. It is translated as CSARGLRSSVNEQFF.

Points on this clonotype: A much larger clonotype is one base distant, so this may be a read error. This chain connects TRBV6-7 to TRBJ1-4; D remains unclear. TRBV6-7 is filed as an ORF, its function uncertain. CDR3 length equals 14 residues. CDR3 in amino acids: CASSPGLAHENLFF. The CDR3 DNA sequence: TGTGCCAGCAGTCCTGGCTTGGCTCATGAAAATCTGTTTTTT.

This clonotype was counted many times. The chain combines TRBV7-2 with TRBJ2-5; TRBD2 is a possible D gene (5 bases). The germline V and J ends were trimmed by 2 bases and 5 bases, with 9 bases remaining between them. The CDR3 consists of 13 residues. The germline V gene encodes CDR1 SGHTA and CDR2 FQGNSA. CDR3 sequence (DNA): TGTGCCAGCAGCTTAAGTCCGGGGGAGACCCAGTACTTC. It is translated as CASSLSPGETQYF.

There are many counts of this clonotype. The CDR3 DNA follows: TGTGCCAGCAGCCAAGGCTACCGGCGGGGAACCTACGAGCAGTACTTC. As protein: CASSQGYRRGTYEQYF. The rearrangement links TRBV3-1 to TRBJ2-7; perhaps TRBD2 as D (6 bases). The CDR3 length is 16 residues. Germline V lookup: CDR1 LGHDT, CDR2 YNNKEL (reference sequence). V lost 1 base and J 2 bases, leaving 15 bases between the germline ends.